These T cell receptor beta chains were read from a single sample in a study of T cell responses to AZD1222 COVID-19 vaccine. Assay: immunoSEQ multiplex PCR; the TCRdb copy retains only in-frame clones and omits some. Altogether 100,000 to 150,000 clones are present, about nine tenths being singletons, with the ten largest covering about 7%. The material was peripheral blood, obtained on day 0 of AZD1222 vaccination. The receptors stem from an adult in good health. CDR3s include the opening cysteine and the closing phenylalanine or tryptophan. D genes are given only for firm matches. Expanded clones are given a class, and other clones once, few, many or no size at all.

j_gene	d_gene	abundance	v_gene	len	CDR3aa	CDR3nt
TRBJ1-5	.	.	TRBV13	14	CASSLRGDNQPQHF	TGTGCCAGCAGCCTGCGGGGGGACAATCAGCCCCAGCATTTT
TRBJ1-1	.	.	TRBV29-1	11	CSVVLGAEAFF	TGCAGCGTTGTTCTTGGGGCCGAGGCTTTCTTT
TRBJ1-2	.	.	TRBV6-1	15	CASSELPDSLYGYTF	TGTGCCAGCAGTGAACTACCGGACAGCCTCTATGGCTACACCTTC
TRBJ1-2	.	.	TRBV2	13	CASSASLLYGYTF	TGTGCCAGCAGTGCGTCTTTACTTTATGGCTACACCTTC
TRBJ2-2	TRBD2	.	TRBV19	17	CASSIRLAGVGTGELFF	TGTGCCAGTAGTATAAGGCTAGCGGGGGTCGGTACCGGGGAGCTGTTTTTT
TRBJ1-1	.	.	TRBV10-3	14	CAISGVRGQTEAFF	TGTGCCATCAGTGGAGTCCGGGGTCAAACTGAAGCTTTCTTT
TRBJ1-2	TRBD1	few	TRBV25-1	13	CASNRGPGYGYTF	TGTGCCAGCAACAGGGGGCCTGGCTATGGCTACACCTTC
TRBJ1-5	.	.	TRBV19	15	CASRLGAEGNQPQHF	TGTGCCAGTAGATTAGGGGCGGAGGGGAATCAGCCCCAGCATTTT
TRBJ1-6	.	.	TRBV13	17	CASSSLLLRGHNSPLHF	TGTGCCAGCAGCTCGCTCCTCCTAAGGGGACATAATTCACCCCTCCACTTT
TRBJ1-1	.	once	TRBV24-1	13	CATSDPGERRAFF	TGTGCCACCAGTGACCCAGGGGAGCGGAGGGCTTTCTTT